This T cell receptor (beta chain) originates from a study of cytomegalovirus exposure and HLA in healthy donors. Study findings and constraints: A later look showed TCR association rates differing by HLA locus, highest for DRB1 and lowest for HLA-C.

The PCR contained 60 Vbeta and 13 Jbeta primers. Method: immunoSEQ multiplex PCR; TCRdb's copy keeps in-frame clones and lacks some. The table records about 140,000 clones, 75% to 85% of them present only once. On this clone itself: What it binds is unknown.

The CDR3 is made up of 14 amino acids. Germline CDR1 reads SEHNR; CDR2 reads FQNEAQ (reference sequence). The ends lost 2 bases at V and 8 bases at J; junction bases unmatched: 5. The receptor's source is a woman aged 18-29 years in good health and CMV-seropositive. The sample was PBMCs. The rearrangement links TRBV7-9 to TRBJ1-2; 10 bases agree with TRBD1. The CDR3 region is CASSLSGTGVGYTF. The CDR3 DNA reads as TGTGCCAGCAGCTTATCGGGGACAGGGGTCGGCTACACCTTC.